The 15 T cell receptor beta chains reported below all come from one sample, sequenced in a study of cytomegalovirus exposure and HLA in healthy donors. 60 Vbeta and 13 Jbeta primers were used in PCR. The method was immunoSEQ multiplex PCR; TCRdb's version includes in-frame clones alone and lacks a portion of them. Here the sample spans approximately 120,000 clones, roughly 66% being singletons. The sequenced sample was PBMCs. These receptors were taken from a man in his sixties in good health and CMV-seropositive.

The rearrangement joins TRBV30 to TRBJ2-3, with TRBD2 identical over 7 bases. Germline CDR1 and CDR2: GTSNPN and SVGIG (reference sequence). The CDR3 runs 14 residues. Unmatched junction bases numbered 9, after V lost 0 bases and J lost 9 bases. The CDR3 nucleotides are TGTGCCTGGAGTGTGTGGGGGGGTAGCTTCACGCAGTATTTT. Translating it yields CAWSVWGGSFTQYF.

The chain has TRBV5-4 and TRBJ2-3; TRBD1 is a possible D gene (6 bases). V was pared by 4 bases and J by 2 bases, with 17 bases between. Germline V gene sequence: CDR1 SGHNT, CDR2 YYREEE (reference sequence). There are 16 residues in the CDR3. CDR3 region: CASSPDPDSHTDTQYF. The CDR3 DNA sequence: TGTGCCAGCAGCCCCGACCCGGACAGCCACACAGATACGCAGTATTTT.

The chain is built from TRBV5-4 and TRBJ2-3; 8 bases match TRBD1. Germline trimming cut 6 bases from V and 4 bases from J; bases unmatched to any gene: 10. The CDR3 is 15 residues long. CDR1 SGHNT and CDR2 YYREEE come from the germline V gene (reference sequence). The CDR3 region has the DNA TGTGCCAGCACCTCTGGACAGGGACTCTCAGATACGCAGTATTTT. Amino acid sequence: CASTSGQGLSDTQYF.

The V call is TRBV2, the J call TRBJ2-2, with 8 nucleotides matching TRBD1. Germline assignment: CDR1 SNHLY and CDR2 FYNNEI. V shed 4 bases and J 3 bases; nucleotides not matched to a gene: 4. This CDR3 is built from 15 residues. The CDR3 bases are TGTGCCAGCAGTGTTCGACAGGGGTACACCGGGGAGCTGTTTTTT. Protein product: CASSVRQGYTGELFF.

V gene TRBV2 combines with J gene TRBJ2-1; a possible D gene is TRBD2 (7 bases). Per the germline V gene, CDR1 is SNHLY and CDR2 is FYNNEI. With 6 bases removed from V and 8 bases from J, the gap between germline ends came to 20 bases. The CDR3 contains 15 residues. The CDR3 nucleotides read TGTGCCAGCAGCGGGGGGCTTTTGGTGGTCCATGAGCAGTTCTTC. Translation: CASSGGLLVVHEQFF.

This clone was seen a handful of times. This chain connects TRBV30 to TRBJ2-5; D gene unclear. V was trimmed by 1 base and J by 2 bases, leaving 11 bases between them. Germline values: CDR1 GTSNPN, CDR2 SVGIG (reference sequence). The CDR3 spans 14 residues. The DNA for the CDR3 is TGTGCCTGGAGTGGGCTTGGCAGGCAAGAGACCCAGTACTTC. It yields the protein CAWSGLGRQETQYF.

The genes are TRBV7-9 and TRBJ1-1, with D uncertain. Trimming left V 5 bases short and J 0 bases short, with 13 bases between. Germline assignment: CDR1 SEHNR and CDR2 FQNEAQ (reference sequence). This CDR3 spans 15 amino acids. CDR3 nucleotides: TGTGCCAGCAGCCCAAAGGAGAGGTTGAACACTGAAGCTTTCTTT. Its protein product is CASSPKERLNTEAFF.

This chain links TRBV11-1 with TRBJ1-1; D perhaps matches TRBD1 (5 bases). Germline values: CDR1 SGHAT, CDR2 FQDESV (reference sequence). V was trimmed by 6 bases and J by 8 bases, leaving 16 bases between them. CDR3 length equals 13 residues. CDR3 in DNA: TGTGCCAGCAGTTTTTCGCAGGGTAAAGAAGCTTTCTTT. Protein: CASSFSQGKEAFF.

The V gene is TRBV5-4, the J gene TRBJ1-1; 7 nucleotides align to TRBD1. Germline assignment: CDR1 SGHNT and CDR2 YYREEE (reference sequence). The ends lost 2 bases at V and 3 bases at J; junction bases unmatched: 7. This CDR3 has 15 residues. The CDR3 nucleotides are TGTGCCAGCAGCTTCCGAGGGGGCTGGGACACTGAAGCTTTCTTT. It specifies CASSFRGGWDTEAFF. The entire variable domain, with the rest obtained from reference TRBV5-4 and TRBJ1-1, is as follows: ETGVTQSPTHLIKTRGQQVTLRCSSQSGHNTVSWYQQALGQGPQFIFQYYREEENGRGNFPPRFSGLQFPNYSSELNVNALELDDSALYLCASSFRGGWDTEAFFGQGTRLTVV.

The chain uses TRBV7-3 and TRBJ2-2, with D unclear. Germline loops: CDR1 SGHTA, CDR2 FQGTGA. There are 13 residues in the CDR3. V lost 0 bases and J 4 bases, leaving 3 bases between the germline ends. CDR3 residues: CASSLTVTGELFF. Here the CDR3 DNA reads TGTGCCAGCAGCTTAACCGTCACCGGGGAGCTGTTTTTT.

V is TRBV5-4 and J is TRBJ2-3; 9 nucleotides agree with TRBD2. With V trimmed by 4 bases and J by 0 bases, 6 bases remained unmatched. The CDR3 is 16 amino acids. Germline CDR1 is SGHNT and CDR2 is YYREEE (reference sequence). CDR3 sequence reads: CASSRSGGSSTDTQYF. The CDR3 DNA reads as TGTGCCAGCAGCCGGAGCGGGGGGTCTAGCACAGATACGCAGTATTTT.

CDR3 region: CASYKVDREGSGYTF. In nucleotides, the CDR3 is TGTGCCAGTTATAAAGTGGACAGGGAGGGCTCTGGCTACACCTTC. The chain recombines TRBV6-5 with TRBJ1-2; 8 bases line up with TRBD1. The V gene's germline CDR1 is MNHEY and CDR2 SVGAGI. The length of the CDR3 is 15 residues. The V segment lost 9 bases and the J segment 7 bases; nucleotides outside the gene matches: 16.

V gene TRBV14 combines with J gene TRBJ1-5; 10 bases line up with TRBD1. Germline CDR1 is SGHDN and CDR2 is FVKESK. The CDR3 runs to 15 residues. J gave up 7 bases and V 4 bases, and 7 bases lay outside the gene matches. This CDR3 is CASSPSTGGGQPQHF. The CDR3, as DNA: TGTGCCAGCAGCCCCTCGACAGGGGGCGGACAGCCCCAGCATTTT.

CDR3 loop: CASSASSPQHF. Here the CDR3 DNA reads TGTGCCAGCAGTGCCTCTTCGCCCCAGCATTTT. The rearrangement joins TRBV2 to TRBJ1-5; D is unresolved. Trimming took off 4 bases at V and 9 bases at J, with 7 bases between the two ends. From germline, CDR1 is SNHLY and CDR2 FYNNEI. The CDR3 length is 11 residues.

The J gene is TRBJ1-6, the V gene TRBV19; D might be TRBD1 (6 bases). The CDR3 runs 13 residues. The V and J ends lost 7 bases and 7 bases respectively, with 11 bases between them. CDR1 LNHDA and CDR2 SQIVND come from the germline V gene (reference sequence). CDR3 protein: CASKFQGNSPLHF. For the CDR3, the DNA is TGTGCCAGTAAATTCCAGGGGAATTCACCCCTCCACTTT.